The clone carrying this T cell receptor beta chain was observed a handful of times. The antigen remains unidentified. CDR3 size: 18 residues. V dropped 0 bases and J dropped 3; count of bases not matched to a gene: 8. Germline CDR1 and CDR2: SGDLS and YYNGEE. The data belong to a study of T cells in Graves' hyperthyroidism and ophthalmopathy. Study at large: The blood sample was taken at first diagnosis, before treatment began. Regarding the study as a whole: Ophthalmopathy stood apart from stable hyperthyroidism in a 13 V-J model. Most clonotypes that expanded in the thyroid above 0.001 also showed up in blood.

Amplification of TCR beta CDR3 regions used RNA as the template. TCR CDR3 regions were first amplified by RT-PCR with HTBI primers. TCRdb reanalysed the multiplex PCR reads using MiXCR and keeps one entry per CDR3 protein. Of 250,000 to 400,000 distinct CDR3 sequences detected, roughly 13% appear once; the ten largest clones hold 30% to 40%. The specimen was blood. This TCR was sampled from a woman in her 40s with Graves' ophthalmopathy. The genes are TRBV9 and TRBJ1-4, with 10 positions matching TRBD1. The CDR3 coding sequence is TGTGCCAGCAGCGTAGGTGCGACAGGGGGCAGCGCTAATGAAAAACTGTTTTTT. Amino acids: CASSVGATGGSANEKLFF.